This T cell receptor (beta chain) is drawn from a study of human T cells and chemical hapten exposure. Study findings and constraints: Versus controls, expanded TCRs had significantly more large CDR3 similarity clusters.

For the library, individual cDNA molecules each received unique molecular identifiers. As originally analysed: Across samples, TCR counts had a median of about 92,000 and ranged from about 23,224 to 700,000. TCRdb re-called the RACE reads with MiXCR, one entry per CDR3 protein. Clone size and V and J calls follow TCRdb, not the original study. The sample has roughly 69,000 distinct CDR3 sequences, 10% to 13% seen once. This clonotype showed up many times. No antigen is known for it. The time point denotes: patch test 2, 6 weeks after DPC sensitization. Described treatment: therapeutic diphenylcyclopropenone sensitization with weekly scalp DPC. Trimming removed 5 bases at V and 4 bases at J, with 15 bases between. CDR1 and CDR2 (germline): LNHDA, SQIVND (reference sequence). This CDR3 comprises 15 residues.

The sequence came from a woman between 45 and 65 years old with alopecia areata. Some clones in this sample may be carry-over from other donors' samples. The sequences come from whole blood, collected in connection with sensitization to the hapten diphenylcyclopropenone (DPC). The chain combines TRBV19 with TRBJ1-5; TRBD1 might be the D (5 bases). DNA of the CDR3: TGTGCCAGTAGTTCCGACAGCATAAGGAATCAGCCCCAGCATTTT. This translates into CASSSDSIRNQPQHF.